A single sample gave rise to the 24 T cell receptor beta chains below, sequenced in a study of breast tumors, draining lymph nodes, adjacent tissues. Samples came from axillary lymph nodes draining the breast cancer. TCRdb passed the multiplex PCR reads through MiXCR, listing each CDR3 protein once. The sample consists of 100,000 to 150,000 distinct CDR3 sequences, 15% to 20% of them appearing once. The sequenced sample was axillary lymph node tissue. The receptors come from a female donor with breast cancer. Some clones in this sample may be carry-over from other donors' samples.

In the case of this clonotype: A much larger clone lies a single base off, so this may be a read error. This chain joins TRBV6-5 and TRBJ2-1; D perhaps matches TRBD2 (8 bases). The CDR3 extends over 17 amino acids. Per the germline V gene, CDR1 is MNHEY and CDR2 is SVGAGI. The CDR3 spells CASSYSPVAGQYSEQFF. The CDR3 DNA is TGTGCCAGCAGTTACTCCCCGGTAGCGGGACAGTACAGTGAGCAGTTCTTC.

On this clonotype itself: Just one base apart from a much larger clone, this may be a read error. This rearrangement joins TRBV5-1 to TRBJ2-2; 7 bases are shared with TRBD1. Germline V gene sequence: CDR1 SGHRS, CDR2 YFSETQ. CDR3 length: 15 residues. CDR3 in DNA: TGCGCCAACAGCTTGACAGGGTCTAACACCGGGGAGCTGTTTTTT. Translating gives CANSLTGSNTGELFF.

This clonotype was observed at least ten times. This chain joins TRBV7-9 and TRBJ1-4; a possible D gene is TRBD1 (5 bases). Germline-derived CDR1 and CDR2 are SEHNR and FQNEAQ (reference sequence). Trimming took off 4 bases at V and 8 bases at J, with 17 bases between the two ends. This CDR3 region has 15 residues. The CDR3 reads CASSSKGEWREKLFF. As DNA, the CDR3 is TGTGCCAGCAGCTCTAAAGGGGAATGGAGGGAAAAACTGTTTTTT.

The chain uses TRBV6-5 and TRBJ1-1, with TRBD1 as a possible D gene (6 bases). This CDR3 spans 15 amino acids. V was pared by 6 bases and J by 1 base, with 15 bases between. Germline CDR1 and CDR2: MNHEY and SVGAGI. The CDR3 DNA is TGTGCCAGCAGCCCTAGGAGGGGGACGAACACTGAAGCTTTCTTT. Translated: CASSPRRGTNTEAFF.

This clonotype was detected only a few times. A much larger clone lies one base from this, so it may be a read error. The chain has TRBV6-1 and TRBJ2-7; D unresolved. Germline values: CDR1 MNHNS, CDR2 SASEGT. V shed 7 bases and J shed 0 bases, with 13 bases lying between them. The CDR3 is 14 residues long. CDR3 residues: CASTPGSHSYEQYF. CDR3 in DNA: TGTGCCAGCACCCCCGGCAGCCACTCCTACGAGCAGTACTTC.

In this sample, this clonotype turned up many times. This rearrangement joins TRBV12-3 or TRBV12-4 to TRBJ1-2; D not certain. The germline V and J ends were trimmed by 5 bases and 4 bases, with 11 bases remaining between them. There are 13 residues in the CDR3. The CDR3 region has the DNA TGTGCCAGCAGTCCGGACGTCCCCTATGGCTACACCTTC. Amino acids: CASSPDVPYGYTF.

This clonotype appeared a few times. This chain uses TRBV6-1 with TRBJ2-3, with 7 nucleotides matching TRBD1. The germline gives CDR1 MNHNS, CDR2 SASEGT. The trim removed 7 bases at V and 8 bases at J, leaving 12 bases unmatched. The CDR3 consists of 14 residues. The CDR3: CASTQGTVGGTQYF. CDR3 nucleotides: TGTGCCAGCACTCAGGGGACAGTTGGTGGTACGCAGTATTTT.

This clonotype came up many times. The chain couples TRBV19 to TRBJ2-5; TRBD1 matches 8 bases. The V segment lost 6 bases and the J segment 2 bases; nucleotides outside the gene matches: 5. Germline CDR1 reads LNHDA; CDR2 reads SQIVND (reference sequence). CDR3 size: 14 residues. The CDR3 here is CASRRTGGQETQYF. In DNA, the CDR3 is TGTGCCAGTAGACGAACAGGGGGTCAAGAGACCCAGTACTTC.

This clonotype was detected a few times. A much larger clone lies one base from this, so it may be a read error. The chain joins TRBV2 to TRBJ2-7; possibly TRBD1 for D (5 bases). The length of the CDR3 is 13 residues. CDR1 is SNHLY and CDR2 is FYNNEI in the germline V gene. CDR3 region: CASSAGPMYERYF. The CDR3, as DNA: TGTGCCAGCAGTGCAGGGCCCATGTACGAGCGGTACTTC. The variable domain in full, completed from reference TRBV2 and TRBJ2-7, reads EPEVTQTPSHQVTQMGQEVILRCVPISNHLYFYWYRQILGQKVEFLVSFYNNEISEKSEIFDDQFSVERPDGSNFTLKIRSTKLEDSAMYFCASSAGPMYERYFGPGTRLTVT.

As to this clonotype: A much larger clone lies a single base off, so this may be a read error. V is TRBV7-3 and J is TRBJ2-2; D call uncertain. This CDR3 spans 13 amino acids. Trimming took off 5 bases at V and 5 bases at J, with 9 bases between the two ends. Germline CDR1 SGHTA, CDR2 FQGTGA. For the CDR3, the DNA is TGTGCCAGCAGCCTGACTTCTACCGGGGAGCTGTTTTTT. It is translated as CASSLTSTGELFF.

This clonotype showed up many times. The V call is TRBV20-1, the J call TRBJ2-7, with 9 bases matching TRBD1. There are 15 residues in the CDR3. V was pared by 0 bases and J by 2 bases, with 5 bases of the junction left unmatched. CDR1 and CDR2 (germline): DFQATT, SNEGSKA (reference sequence). This CDR3 is CSAREHWDRAYEQYF. The CDR3 DNA reads TGCAGTGCTAGAGAGCACTGGGACAGGGCCTACGAGCAGTACTTC.

This clonotype has more than one count but fewer than ten. The chain recombines TRBV19 with TRBJ2-2, with D unresolved. This CDR3 comprises 14 residues. CDR1 is LNHDA, CDR2 SQIVND, per germline (reference sequence). Trimming cost V 1 base and J 5 bases, with 8 bases left between them. The CDR3 loop reads CASSIGSTTGELFF. The CDR3, as DNA: TGTGCCAGTAGTATAGGCAGCACAACCGGGGAGCTGTTTTTT.

This clonotype was picked up many times. This sequence joins TRBV7-2 and TRBJ1-6, with D perhaps TRBD1 (5 bases). The CDR3 length is 13 residues. The germline V gene encodes CDR1 SGHTA and CDR2 FQGNSA. Trimming took off 5 bases at V and 6 bases at J, with 8 bases between the two ends. The CDR3, as DNA: TGTGCCAGCAGCCCGGGGCTTAATTCACCCCTCCACTTT. The encoded protein is CASSPGLNSPLHF.

This clonotype was picked up many times. The DNA of the CDR3 is TGTGCCAGCAGCCGGGGGGGAGCGGGTCGGGAGACCCAGTACTTC. It translates to CASSRGGAGRETQYF. This sequence joins TRBV7-2 and TRBJ2-5; 8 positions match TRBD2. Germline V gene data show CDR1 as SGHTA and CDR2 as FQGNSA. The V gene end was trimmed by 5 bases and the J gene end by 5 bases; junction bases not matched to a gene: 10. This CDR3 region has 15 residues.

The table lists this clonotype with a few counts. The chain joins TRBV20-1 to TRBJ1-5; 10 nucleotides align to TRBD1. The germline V gene encodes CDR1 DFQATT and CDR2 SNEGSKA (reference sequence). The trim removed 6 bases at V and 6 bases at J, leaving 5 bases unmatched. This CDR3 has 13 residues. The CDR3 loop is CSAPDRGVQPQHF. CDR3 DNA: TGCAGTGCCCCGGACAGGGGGGTTCAGCCCCAGCATTTT.

V and J are TRBV28 and TRBJ1-2; D is uncertain. The CDR3 spans 12 residues. In germline, CDR1 is MDHEN, CDR2 SYDVKM. Trimming pared 4 bases from V and 4 bases from J, leaving 7 bases between. CDR3 in DNA: TGTGCCAGCAGTTCGGCCCCCTATGGCTACACCTTC. This gives the protein CASSSAPYGYTF.

This clonotype has a single count. A much larger clone lies one base from this, so it may be a read error. V usage is TRBV6-1 and J usage is TRBJ1-5, with TRBD1 as a possible D gene (6 bases). This CDR3 has 14 residues. CDR1 is MNHNS, CDR2 SASEGT, per germline. In DNA, the CDR3 is TGTGCCAGCAGTGAAGGGGACACAAATCAGCCCCAGCGTTTT. It specifies CASSEGDTNQPQRF.

The J gene is TRBJ1-4, the V gene TRBV19, with a possible D match to TRBD1 (6 bases). Trimming removed 8 bases from V and 8 bases from J, with 21 bases in between. The CDR3 covers 15 residues. Germline V gene sequence: CDR1 LNHDA, CDR2 SQIVND (reference sequence). CDR3 in DNA: TGTGCCAGTCGGTCAGGGGAATCGGCGCGGGAAAAACTGTTTTTT. Translating gives CASRSGESAREKLFF.

This clonotype was found many times. The chain recombines TRBV7-9 with TRBJ2-7, with a weak D call TRBD1 (5 bases). The V and J ends lost 1 base and 5 bases respectively, with 12 bases between them. Looked up from germline, CDR1 is SEHNR and CDR2 is FQNEAQ (reference sequence). The CDR3 contains 14 residues. The CDR3 loop is CASSLVKGHHEQYF. The CDR3 DNA sequence: TGTGCCAGCAGCTTAGTCAAGGGGCACCACGAGCAGTACTTC. The complete variable domain, with remaining parts taken from reference TRBV7-9 and TRBJ2-7, reads DTGVSQNPRHKITKRGQNVTFRCDPISEHNRLYWYRQTLGQGPEFLTYFQNEAQLEKSRLLSDRFSAERPKGSFSTLEIQRTEQGDSAMYLCASSLVKGHHEQYFGPGTRLTVT.

This clonotype was detected ten times or more. The CDR3 is CASSEDLTYGYTF. In DNA form, the CDR3 reads TGTGCCAGCAGTGAAGATCTCACCTATGGCTACACCTTC. This chain links TRBV6-1 with TRBJ1-2; D is uncertain. V lost 1 base, J lost 4 bases, and 7 bases lay in between. The CDR3 runs 13 residues. Germline loops: CDR1 MNHNS, CDR2 SASEGT.

This clonotype showed up just a few times. The V call is TRBV28, the J call TRBJ2-7, with D possibly being TRBD1 (7 bases). This CDR3 has 13 amino acids. The V and J ends lost 4 bases and 3 bases respectively, with 10 bases between them. Germline V gives CDR1 MDHEN, CDR2 SYDVKM. CDR3: CASSSGGGYEQYF. The CDR3 DNA sequence: TGTGCCAGCAGTTCAGGGGGAGGCTACGAGCAGTACTTC.

Many counts were recorded for this clonotype. The chain combines TRBV9 with TRBJ1-4; 7 nucleotides align to TRBD1. The trim removed 3 bases at V and 7 bases at J, leaving 9 bases unmatched. This CDR3 comprises 15 residues. Per the germline V gene, CDR1 is SGDLS and CDR2 is YYNGEE. The CDR3 region is CASSAREGASEKLFF. CDR3 DNA: TGTGCCAGCAGCGCGAGGGAGGGGGCTAGTGAAAAACTGTTTTTT.

This clonotype was counted many times. V is TRBV6-5 and J is TRBJ1-5, with TRBD1 identical over 8 bases. The germline gives CDR1 MNHEY, CDR2 SVGAGI. The trim removed 6 bases at V and 0 bases at J, leaving 10 bases unmatched. CDR3 length: 17 residues. CDR3 residues: CASRTGTGDYSNQPQHF. CDR3 bases: TGTGCCAGCAGAACCGGGACAGGCGACTATAGCAATCAGCCCCAGCATTTT.

Only one count was recorded for this clonotype. It may be a read error: a sequence one base away is much more abundant. This rearrangement joins TRBV12-3 or TRBV12-4 to TRBJ1-3; weak D call: TRBD1 (5 bases). The CDR3 totals 14 residues. The CDR3 is CVSSTRTSGNTIYF. CDR3 sequence (DNA): TGTGTCAGCAGTACCCGGACATCCGGAAACACCATATATTTT.